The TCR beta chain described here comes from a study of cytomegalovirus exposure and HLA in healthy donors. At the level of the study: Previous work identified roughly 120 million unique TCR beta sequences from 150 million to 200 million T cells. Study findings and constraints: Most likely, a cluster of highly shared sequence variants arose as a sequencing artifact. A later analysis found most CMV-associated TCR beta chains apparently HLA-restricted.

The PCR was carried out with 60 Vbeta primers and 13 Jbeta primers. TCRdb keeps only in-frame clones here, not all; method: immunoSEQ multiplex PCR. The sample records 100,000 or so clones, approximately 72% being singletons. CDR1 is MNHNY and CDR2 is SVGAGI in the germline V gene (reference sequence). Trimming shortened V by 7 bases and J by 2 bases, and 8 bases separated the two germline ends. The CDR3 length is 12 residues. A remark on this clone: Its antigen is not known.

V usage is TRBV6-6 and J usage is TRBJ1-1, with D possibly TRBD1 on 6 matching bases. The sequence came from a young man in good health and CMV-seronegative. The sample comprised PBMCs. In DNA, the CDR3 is TGTGCCAGCACACAGGGAAACACTGAAGCTTTCTTT. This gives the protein CASTQGNTEAFF.